A single sample is the source of the 26 T cell receptor beta chains below, sequenced in a study of monozygotic twins with inflammatory bowel disease. TCRdb re-called the 5' RACE reads and catalogs CDR3 proteins one per entry, DNA excluded. The sample's table shows some 130,000 distinct CDR3 sequences. Sequencing used blood. The receptors originated from a human donor with ulcerative colitis or Crohn's disease, or a healthy co-twin of an affected twin (not recorded which).

The gene calls are TRBV21-1 and TRBJ2-3. TRBV21-1 is labeled a pseudogene. This CDR3 spans 12 amino acids. CDR3 region: CASSDTTDTQYF.

This chain joins TRBV30 and TRBJ2-2. The CDR3 has 12 residues. Germline V gene data show CDR1 as GTSNPN and CDR2 as SVGIG (reference sequence). The CDR3 protein is CAWSVQGGELFF.

This rearrangement joins TRBV29-1 to TRBJ1-1; there is no DNA to check the TCRdb D call of TRBD1. Germline assignment: CDR1 SQVTM and CDR2 ANQGSEA. The length of the CDR3 is 12 residues. CDR3 in amino acids: CSVVRGNTEAFF.

V gene TRBV20-1 combines with J gene TRBJ2-1; the D call from TCRdb, TRBD2, cannot be confirmed without DNA. The germline V gene encodes CDR1 DFQATT and CDR2 SNEGSKA (reference sequence). The CDR3 contains 16 residues. CDR3 protein: CSASETGLVRGEEQFF.

The chain is built from TRBV24-1 and TRBJ2-2. There are 12 residues in the CDR3. Germline V gives CDR1 KGHDR, CDR2 SFDVKD. CDR3 sequence: CATSAFSGELFF.

The J gene is TRBJ1-1, the V gene TRBV6-6. The CDR3 length is 13 residues. Germline values: CDR1 MNHNY, CDR2 SVGAGI (reference sequence). CDR3 sequence reads: CASSYSMTTEAFF.

V and J are TRBV12-3 or TRBV12-4 and TRBJ2-3; the D gene TCRdb calls, TRBD1, cannot be checked with no DNA. This CDR3 spans 16 amino acids. The CDR3 sequence is CASSLRTGEGTDTQYF.

V is TRBV6-1 and J is TRBJ1-5; the D call from TCRdb, TRBD1, cannot be confirmed without DNA. The CDR3 extends over 14 amino acids. Germline CDR1 is MNHNS and CDR2 is SASEGT. The CDR3 here is CASNNAGTTQPQHF.

The V call is TRBV19, the J call TRBJ1-6; no DNA is available, so the TRBD1 call from TCRdb remains unchecked. Germline CDR1 reads LNHDA; CDR2 reads SQIVND (reference sequence). This CDR3 spans 18 amino acids. The CDR3 reads CASSSGTGGSEANSPLHF. Complete variable domain (other parts from reference TRBV19 and TRBJ1-6): DGGITQSPKYLFRKEGQNVTLSCEQNLNHDAMYWYRQDPGQGLRLIYYSQIVNDFQKGDIAEGYSVSREKKESFPLTVTSAQKNPTAFYLCASSSGTGGSEANSPLHFGNGTRLTVT.

The rearrangement joins TRBV5-1 to TRBJ2-2; TCRdb gives TRBD2 as the D gene, but with no DNA this cannot be confirmed. The CDR3 extends over 16 amino acids. Germline values: CDR1 SGHRS, CDR2 YFSETQ. The CDR3 sequence: CASSPAVALSTGELFF.

The V call is TRBV30, the J call TRBJ1-4; TCRdb's D gene call, TRBD1, goes unchecked for lack of DNA. The CDR3 contains 14 residues. CDR1 GTSNPN and CDR2 SVGIG come from the germline V gene (reference sequence). The CDR3 sequence: CAWSIGAGTEKLFF.

The chain has TRBV7-2 and TRBJ2-7; TCRdb's D call of TRBD1 is untestable without DNA. This CDR3 is built from 14 residues. The germline V gene has CDR1 SGHTA and CDR2 FQGNSA. CDR3 amino acids: CASSFAERGLEQYF.

The chain uses TRBV30 and TRBJ2-3. Germline V gene data show CDR1 as GTSNPN and CDR2 as SVGIG (reference sequence). The CDR3 length is 14 residues. CDR3 loop: CAWSLSGYTDTQYF.

The chain is built from TRBV5-1 and TRBJ2-1. This CDR3 is built from 15 residues. CDR1 is SGHRS, CDR2 YFSETQ, per germline. CDR3 residues: CASSSDQASYNEQFF.

CDR3 protein: CATSRVWAAQETQYF. The chain carries TRBV15 and TRBJ2-5. Germline V lookup: CDR1 LNHNV, CDR2 YYDKDF (reference sequence). There are 15 residues in the CDR3.

The gene calls are TRBV5-4 and TRBJ2-1; the D call of TRBD2 rests on TCRdb alone, since no DNA is present to check it. The germline V gene encodes CDR1 SGHNT and CDR2 YYREEE (reference sequence). This CDR3 comprises 17 residues. CDR3 sequence reads: CASSAPGQREGRDEQFF.

This chain links TRBV4-1 with TRBJ2-5. This CDR3 comprises 13 residues. CDR1 is MGHRA and CDR2 is YSYEKL in the germline V gene. The CDR3: CASSQAIGGTQYF.

The chain couples TRBV7-8 to TRBJ2-2. Germline-derived CDR1 and CDR2 are SGHVS and FQNEAQ. This CDR3 contains 16 residues. CDR3 protein: CASSLAPTTYTGELFF.

The V gene is TRBV5-1, the J gene TRBJ2-3; absent DNA, TCRdb's TRBD1 call cannot be checked. Germline CDR1 and CDR2: SGHRS and YFSETQ. The CDR3 covers 15 residues. CDR3 residues: CASGIQGADTDTQYF.

J is TRBJ1-3 and V is TRBV5-1; checking the TCRdb D call of TRBD1 is not possible without DNA. In germline, CDR1 is SGHRS, CDR2 YFSETQ. The CDR3 is 16 amino acids. The CDR3 spells CASSGTGPISGNTIYF.

The chain has TRBV5-1 and TRBJ1-5. This CDR3 is 14 amino acids long. Germline-derived CDR1 and CDR2 are SGHRS and YFSETQ. CDR3 loop: CASSLAPAGQPQHF.

V gene TRBV10-3 combines with J gene TRBJ2-7; TCRdb's assignment of TRBD1 cannot be checked, as there is no DNA. The CDR3 contains 13 residues. Germline loops: CDR1 ENHRY, CDR2 SYGVKD. CDR3 region: CAISEGQAVEQYF.

The chain couples TRBV29-1 to TRBJ2-7; TCRdb's D call, TRBD2, is unchecked because there is no DNA. This CDR3 contains 14 residues. The germline CDR1 and CDR2 sequences are SQVTM and ANQGSEA. CDR3: CSVGRGGSGYEQYF.

This chain connects TRBV15 to TRBJ2-4; TCRdb calls TRBD1, which cannot be checked without DNA. The CDR3 consists of 16 residues. In germline, CDR1 is LNHNV, CDR2 YYDKDF (reference sequence). The CDR3 sequence: CATSSPFAGAKNIQYF.

The chain joins TRBV20-1 to TRBJ2-2; the D gene TCRdb calls, TRBD1, cannot be checked with no DNA. This CDR3 has 14 amino acids. Germline V gene data show CDR1 as DFQATT and CDR2 as SNEGSKA (reference sequence). CDR3 region: CSATNRAGTGELFF.

The genes are TRBV15 and TRBJ1-4. The CDR3 extends over 15 amino acids. CDR1 is LNHNV, CDR2 YYDKDF, per germline (reference sequence). The chain's CDR3 is CATSRVPLYNEKLFF.